The 22 T cell receptor beta chains in this list originate from one sample, sequenced in a study of blood T cell repertoires in COVID-19. Profiled with immunoSEQ multiplex PCR; TCRdb holds only in-frame clones, not every one. The sample lists roughly 280,000 clones; just under 90% were seen once. Sequencing was carried out using PBMCs or T cells enriched from blood (not recorded which). The receptors derive from a woman in her fifties or sixties who had recovered from COVID-19.

This chain joins TRBV28 and TRBJ2-7, with D tentatively TRBD2 (5 bases). The V and J ends lost 5 bases and 2 bases respectively, with 19 bases between them. The CDR3 is 16 residues long. From germline, CDR1 is MDHEN and CDR2 SYDVKM. The CDR3 loop reads CASSPRVGGLPYEQYF. The DNA of the CDR3 is TGTGCCAGCAGTCCACGGGTGGGCGGGCTGCCCTACGAGCAGTACTTC.

This clone has just one count. The chain has TRBV30 and TRBJ1-1; 7 bases align to TRBD1. CDR1 GTSNPN and CDR2 SVGIG come from the germline V gene (reference sequence). The CDR3 totals 16 residues. With 8 bases clipped from V and 1 base from J, the junction kept 16 bases outside the gene matches. CDR3 nucleotides: TGTGCCCTAAAAAACAGGGGCTTGACCCGGAACACTGAAGCTTTCTTT. Encoded protein: CALKNRGLTRNTEAFF.

The chain joins TRBV6-1 to TRBJ2-7, with D possibly being TRBD2 (6 bases). Trimming stripped 1 base from V and 3 bases from J, with 13 bases between. This CDR3 is 15 amino acids long. CDR1 is MNHNS and CDR2 is SASEGT in the germline V gene. The CDR3 spells CASSEGVRGFYEQYF. DNA of the CDR3: TGTGCCAGCAGTGAAGGGGTGCGGGGCTTCTACGAGCAGTACTTC.

Details on this clone: The same CDR3 also results from other DNA sequences found in this sample. This chain connects TRBV5-1 to TRBJ1-1; D possibly corresponds to TRBD1 (6 bases). The V end lost 0 bases, the J end lost 5 bases, and 11 bases lay between the germline ends. The germline gives CDR1 SGHRS, CDR2 YFSETQ. The CDR3 contains 14 residues. The CDR3 here is CASSLEGQGTEAFF. The DNA for the CDR3 is TGCGCCAGCAGCTTGGAAGGTCAGGGGACTGAAGCTTTCTTT.

The gene calls are TRBV29-1 and TRBJ2-1; 14 nucleotides align to TRBD2. Germline V gene sequence: CDR1 SQVTM, CDR2 ANQGSEA. The CDR3 contains 16 residues. V was clipped by 3 bases and J by 0 bases; unmatched bases: 1. The CDR3 sequence is CSVEGLAGASYNEQFF. The CDR3 DNA reads TGCAGCGTTGAGGGACTAGCGGGGGCCTCCTACAATGAGCAGTTCTTC.

The gene calls are TRBV3-1 (or the pseudogene TRBV3-2) and TRBJ2-2; no reliable D call. The CDR3 extends over 13 amino acids. Trimming stripped 5 bases from V and 7 bases from J, with 11 bases between. Germline CDR1 reads LGHDT; CDR2 reads YNNKEL (reference sequence). CDR3 loop: CASSEGPGGELFF. CDR3 DNA sequence: TGTGCCAGCAGCGAAGGACCGGGCGGGGAGCTGTTTTTT.

In its sample, this clone was seen once. The chain employs TRBV21-1 and TRBJ1-4; no check of the table's D call, TRBD1, against the DNA was made. TRBV21-1 is described as a pseudogene. The CDR3 length is 22 residues. The CDR3 sequence: CASSKAVSGQENLWATNEKLFF. In nucleotides, the CDR3 is TGTGCCAGCAGCAAAGCCGTATCGGGACAGGAAAACCTGTGGGCAACTAATGAAAAACTGTTTTTT.

The rearrangement uses TRBV3-1 (or the pseudogene TRBV3-2) and TRBJ1-1, with a weak D call TRBD1 (5 bases). The CDR3 consists of 11 residues. V dropped 6 bases and J dropped 7 bases, with 9 bases sitting between them. The germline V gene has CDR1 LGHDT and CDR2 YNNKEL (reference sequence). CDR3 sequence reads: CASSSTGEAFF. Here the CDR3 DNA reads TGTGCCAGCAGTTCCACAGGTGAAGCTTTCTTT.

The chain couples TRBV28 to TRBJ1-2; 7 bases match TRBD1. Germline lookup yields CDR1 MDHEN and CDR2 SYDVKM. The CDR3 runs 13 residues. With 3 bases clipped from V and 4 bases from J, the junction kept 2 bases outside the gene matches. CDR3 sequence reads: CASSFGTVYGYTF. The CDR3 DNA follows: TGTGCCAGCAGTTTTGGGACAGTCTATGGCTACACCTTC.

The chain carries TRBV23-1 and TRBJ2-7; 7 nucleotides line up with TRBD1. TRBV23-1 falls under the ORF class, with uncertain function. The V segment lost 5 bases and the J segment 1 base; nucleotides outside the gene matches: 2. The CDR3 has 13 residues. In DNA, the CDR3 is TGCGCCAGCAGTTCGACAGGGTCCTACGAGCAGTACTTC. Protein product: CASSSTGSYEQYF.

This chain uses TRBV11-2 with TRBJ1-6; possibly TRBD1 for D (6 bases). The CDR3 length is 14 residues. Germline loops: CDR1 SGHAT, CDR2 FQNNGV. V lost 2 bases and J 8 bases, leaving 10 bases between the germline ends. CDR3 sequence (DNA): TGTGCCAGCAGCTTAAGGGGGTGGGATTCACCCCTCCACTTT. Its translation is CASSLRGWDSPLHF.

V and J are TRBV30 and TRBJ2-7; D might be TRBD1 (5 bases). CDR1 GTSNPN and CDR2 SVGIG come from the germline V gene (reference sequence). Trimming removed 5 bases at V and 6 bases at J, with 14 bases between. The CDR3 sequence is 12 residues long. The CDR3 loop reads CAWGPRVGEQYF. The CDR3 DNA reads TGTGCCTGGGGCCCCAGGGTTGGCGAGCAGTACTTC.

The chain recombines TRBV3-1 (or the pseudogene TRBV3-2) with TRBJ2-7, with 9 bases matching TRBD2. The V and J ends lost 6 bases and 7 bases, in that order; junction bases with no gene match: 13. Germline V gene sequence: CDR1 LGHDT, CDR2 YNNKEL (reference sequence). The CDR3 spans 15 residues. CDR3 sequence reads: CASSPSVAGEGEQYF. CDR3 nucleotides: TGTGCCAGCAGTCCAAGTGTAGCGGGAGAGGGAGAGCAGTACTTC.

V and J are TRBV28 and TRBJ1-1, with D uncertain. Deletions cut 11 bases from V and 1 base from J, with 11 bases between. This CDR3 spans 12 amino acids. Germline CDR1 reads MDHEN; CDR2 reads SYDVKM. The CDR3: CAVGGSNTEAFF. CDR3 DNA sequence: TGTGCCGTAGGCGGGTCGAACACTGAAGCTTTCTTT. The full variable domain, in which reference TRBV28 and TRBJ1-1 provide the parts outside the CDR3, is DVKVTQSSRYLVKRTGEKVFLECVQDMDHENMFWYRQDPGLGLRLIYFSYDVKMKEKGDIPEGYSVSREKKERFSLILESASTNQTSMYLCAVGGSNTEAFFGQGTRLTVV.

There are a few counts of this clone. The chain couples TRBV14 to TRBJ1-1; no reliable D call. Germline-derived CDR1 and CDR2 are SGHDN and FVKESK. Trimming shortened V by 2 bases and J by 3 bases, and 7 bases separated the two germline ends. The length of the CDR3 is 13 residues. CDR3 amino acids: CASSQMEDTEAFF. The CDR3 DNA reads as TGTGCCAGCAGCCAAATGGAGGACACTGAAGCTTTCTTT.

The chain is built from TRBV10-3 and TRBJ1-2, with TRBD1 as a possible D gene (5 bases). The CDR3 is 14 residues long. Deletions cut 2 bases from V and 4 bases from J, with 11 bases between. Germline V gene sequence: CDR1 ENHRY, CDR2 SYGVKD. The CDR3 region has the DNA TGTGCCATCAGTGAGATTAGGGACTCCTATGGCTACACCTTC. This encodes CAISEIRDSYGYTF.

This clone was seen more than once but under ten times. The rearrangement uses TRBV18 and TRBJ2-3; TRBD1 agrees at 7 bases. Germline CDR1 and CDR2: KGHSH and LQKENI. The CDR3 length is 13 residues. J lost 10 bases, V lost 0 bases, and 4 bases had no gene match. The CDR3 coding sequence is TGTGCCAGCTCACCACCGACCCAGGGGGCGCAGTATTTT. Translation gives CASSPPTQGAQYF.

The rearrangement links TRBV12-3 or TRBV12-4 to TRBJ1-2; no reliable D call. The CDR3 is 13 amino acids. Trimming took off 2 bases at V and 4 bases at J, with 8 bases between the two ends. CDR3: CASSLQAGYGYTF. The DNA for the CDR3 is TGTGCCAGCAGTTTACAGGCCGGCTATGGCTACACCTTC.

The chain joins TRBV30 to TRBJ2-3; D gene unclear. CDR3 length equals 13 residues. The germline V and J ends were trimmed by 0 bases and 2 bases, with 6 bases remaining between them. Germline V gene sequence: CDR1 GTSNPN, CDR2 SVGIG (reference sequence). CDR3 DNA sequence: TGTGCCTGGAGTGTTGGCTCCACAGATACGCAGTATTTT. This encodes CAWSVGSTDTQYF. The whole variable domain, filled in from reference TRBV30 and TRBJ2-3, reads SQTIHQWPATLVQPVGSPLSLECTVEGTSNPNLYWYRQAAGRGLQLLFYSVGIGQISSEVPQNLSASRPQDRQFILSSKKLLLSDSGFYLCAWSVGSTDTQYFGPGTRLTVL.

This clone was detected only once. V is TRBV4-1 and J is TRBJ2-1, with TRBD2 matching 10 bases. The germline CDR1 and CDR2 sequences are MGHRA and YSYEKL. The CDR3 consists of 16 residues. Losses at the gene ends were 4 bases for V and 8 bases for J; bases not matched to a gene: 11. The CDR3 here is CASSLLPLAGAHEQFF. The CDR3 nucleotides read TGCGCCAGCAGCCTCCTCCCTCTAGCGGGAGCCCATGAGCAGTTCTTC.

The J gene is TRBJ1-1, the V gene TRBV29-1; 7 positions match TRBD1. Germline CDR1 is SQVTM and CDR2 is ANQGSEA. The J segment lost 4 bases and the V segment lost 6 bases, leaving 8 bases of the junction unmatched. The CDR3 extends over 13 amino acids. The CDR3 reads CSVHTWDSTEAFF. In DNA form, the CDR3 reads TGCAGCGTACACACCTGGGACAGCACTGAAGCTTTCTTT.

CDR3 sequence (DNA): TGCGCCAGCCGCCCCGCTAGCGGGAGCTATGATGAGCAGTTCTTC. This codes for CASRPASGSYDEQFF. The rearrangement links TRBV5-1 to TRBJ2-1; 10 bases align to TRBD2. This CDR3 region has 15 residues. Germline-derived CDR1 and CDR2 are SGHRS and YFSETQ. V was clipped by 7 bases and J by 8 bases; unmatched bases: 12. The complete variable domain, with remaining parts taken from reference TRBV5-1 and TRBJ2-1, reads KAGVTQTPRYLIKTRGQQVTLSCSPISGHRSVSWYQQTPGQGLQFLFEYFSETQRNKGNFPGRFSGRQFSNSRSEMNVSTLELGDSALYLCASRPASGSYDEQFFGPGTRLTVL.